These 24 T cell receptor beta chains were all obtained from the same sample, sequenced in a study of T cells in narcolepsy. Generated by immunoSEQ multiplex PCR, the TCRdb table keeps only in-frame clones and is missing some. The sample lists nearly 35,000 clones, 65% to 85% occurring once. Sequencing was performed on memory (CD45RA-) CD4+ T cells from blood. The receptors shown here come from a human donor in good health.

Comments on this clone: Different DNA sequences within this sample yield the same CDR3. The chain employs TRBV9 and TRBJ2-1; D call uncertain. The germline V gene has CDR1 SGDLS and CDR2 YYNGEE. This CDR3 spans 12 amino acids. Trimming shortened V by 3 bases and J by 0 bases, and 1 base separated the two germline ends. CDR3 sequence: CASSASYNEQFF. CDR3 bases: TGTGCCAGCAGCGCCTCCTACAATGAGCAGTTCTTC.

CDR3 sequence: CASGRGRGGTNEQFF. CDR3 coding DNA: TGTGCCAGCGGAAGGGGCCGGGGGGGCACAAATGAGCAGTTCTTC. The rearrangement uses TRBV2 and TRBJ2-1; 8 nucleotides match TRBD2. The CDR3 sequence is 15 residues long. Germline CDR1 reads SNHLY; CDR2 reads FYNNEI. Trimming removed 8 bases from V and 7 bases from J; junction bases left unmatched: 13. The whole variable domain, filled in from reference TRBV2 and TRBJ2-1, reads EPEVTQTPSHQVTQMGQEVILRCVPISNHLYFYWYRQILGQKVEFLVSFYNNEISEKSEIFDDQFSVERPDGSNFTLKIRSTKLEDSAMYFCASGRGRGGTNEQFFGPGTRLTVL.

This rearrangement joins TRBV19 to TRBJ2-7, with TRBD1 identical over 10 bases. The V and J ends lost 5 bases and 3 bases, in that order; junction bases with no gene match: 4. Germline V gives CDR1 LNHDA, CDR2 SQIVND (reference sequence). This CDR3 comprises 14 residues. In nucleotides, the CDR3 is TGTGCCAGTAGTCCTGGGACAGGGGTCTACGAGCAGTACTTC. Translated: CASSPGTGVYEQYF.

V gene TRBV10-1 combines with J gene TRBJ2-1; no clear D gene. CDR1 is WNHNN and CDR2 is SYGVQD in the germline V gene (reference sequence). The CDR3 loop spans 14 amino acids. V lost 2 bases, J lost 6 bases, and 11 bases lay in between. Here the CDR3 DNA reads TGCGCCAGCAGTGAGGGTCTCGTGGGCAATGAGCAGTTCTTC. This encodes CASSEGLVGNEQFF.

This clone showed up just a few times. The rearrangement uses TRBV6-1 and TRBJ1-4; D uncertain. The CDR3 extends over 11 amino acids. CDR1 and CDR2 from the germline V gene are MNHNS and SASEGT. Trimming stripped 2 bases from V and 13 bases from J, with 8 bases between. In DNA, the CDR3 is TGTGCCAGCAGTGAAAGGGATAGACTGTTTTTT. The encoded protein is CASSERDRLFF.

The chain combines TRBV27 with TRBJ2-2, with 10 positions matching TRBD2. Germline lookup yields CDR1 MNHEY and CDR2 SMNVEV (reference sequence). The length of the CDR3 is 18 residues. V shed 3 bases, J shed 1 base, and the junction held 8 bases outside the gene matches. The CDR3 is CASSFRVAGGGNTGELFF. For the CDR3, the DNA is TGTGCCAGCAGTTTCAGGGTAGCGGGAGGCGGGAACACCGGGGAGCTGTTTTTT.

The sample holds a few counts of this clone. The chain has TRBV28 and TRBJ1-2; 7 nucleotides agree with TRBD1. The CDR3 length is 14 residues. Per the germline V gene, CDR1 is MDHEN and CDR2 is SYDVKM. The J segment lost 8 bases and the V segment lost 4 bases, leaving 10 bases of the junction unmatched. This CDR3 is CASSSGQLFGGYTF. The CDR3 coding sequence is TGTGCCAGCAGTTCGGGACAGTTATTTGGGGGCTACACCTTC.

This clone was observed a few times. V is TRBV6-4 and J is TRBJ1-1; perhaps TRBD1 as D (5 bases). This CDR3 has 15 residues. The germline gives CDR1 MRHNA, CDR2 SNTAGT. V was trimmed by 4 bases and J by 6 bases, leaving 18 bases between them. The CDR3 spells CASSALGGGFAEAFF. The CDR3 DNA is TGTGCCAGCAGTGCCCTCGGGGGGGGTTTTGCTGAAGCTTTCTTT.

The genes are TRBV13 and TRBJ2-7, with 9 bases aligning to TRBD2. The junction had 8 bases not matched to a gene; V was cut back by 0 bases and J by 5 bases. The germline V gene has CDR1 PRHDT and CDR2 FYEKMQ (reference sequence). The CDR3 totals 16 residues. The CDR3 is CASSLGGTSGWDEQYF. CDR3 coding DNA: TGTGCCAGCAGCTTAGGCGGAACTAGCGGGTGGGACGAGCAGTACTTC.

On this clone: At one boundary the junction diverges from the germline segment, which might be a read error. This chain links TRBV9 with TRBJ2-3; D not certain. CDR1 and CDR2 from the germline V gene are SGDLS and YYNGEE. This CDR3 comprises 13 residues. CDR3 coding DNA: TGTGCCAGCAGCGTCCTCGGCGCAGATGCGCAGTATTTT. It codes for CASSVLGADAQYF.

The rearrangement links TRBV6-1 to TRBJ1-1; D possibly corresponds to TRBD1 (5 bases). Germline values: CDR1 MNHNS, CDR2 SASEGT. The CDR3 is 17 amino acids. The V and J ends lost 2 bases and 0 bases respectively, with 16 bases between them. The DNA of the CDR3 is TGTGCCAGCAGTGAAAGGGTGGGGGGTTTTATGAACACTGAAGCTTTCTTT. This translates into CASSERVGGFMNTEAFF.

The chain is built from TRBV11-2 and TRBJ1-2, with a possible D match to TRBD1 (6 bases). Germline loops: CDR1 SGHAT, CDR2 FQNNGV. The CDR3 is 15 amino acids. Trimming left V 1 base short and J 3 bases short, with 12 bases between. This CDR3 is CASSLVGGGHYGYTF. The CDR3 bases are TGTGCCAGCAGCTTAGTTGGGGGGGGCCACTATGGCTACACCTTC.

CDR3 coding DNA: TGCAGCGTTGAACTCCGGGACAGGGAGTACTACACCTTC. Its protein is CSVELRDREYYTF. The V call is TRBV29-1, the J call TRBJ1-2, with 9 nucleotides matching TRBD1. This CDR3 spans 13 amino acids. V shed 2 bases, J shed 10 bases, and the junction held 8 bases outside the gene matches. Germline loops: CDR1 SQVTM, CDR2 ANQGSEA.

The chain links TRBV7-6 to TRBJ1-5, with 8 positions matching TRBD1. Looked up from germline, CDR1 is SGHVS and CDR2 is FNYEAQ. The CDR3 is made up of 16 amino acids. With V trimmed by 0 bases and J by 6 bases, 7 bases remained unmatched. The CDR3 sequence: CASSLAPGGAVQPQHF. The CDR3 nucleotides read TGTGCCAGCAGCTTAGCGCCAGGGGGCGCAGTTCAGCCCCAGCATTTT.

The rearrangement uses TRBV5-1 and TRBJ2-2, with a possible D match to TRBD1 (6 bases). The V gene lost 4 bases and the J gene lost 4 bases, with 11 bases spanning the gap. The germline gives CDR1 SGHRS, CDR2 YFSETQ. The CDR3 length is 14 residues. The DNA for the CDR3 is TGCGCCAGCAGCCGTGGGGGCGGCACCGGGGAGCTGTTTTTT. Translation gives CASSRGGGTGELFF.

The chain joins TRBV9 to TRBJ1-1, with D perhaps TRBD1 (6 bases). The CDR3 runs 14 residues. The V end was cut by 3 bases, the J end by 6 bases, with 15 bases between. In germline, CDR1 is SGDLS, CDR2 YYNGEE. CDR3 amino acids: CASSAGQPSAEAFF. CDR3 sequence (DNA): TGTGCCAGCAGCGCCGGACAGCCCTCAGCTGAAGCTTTCTTT.

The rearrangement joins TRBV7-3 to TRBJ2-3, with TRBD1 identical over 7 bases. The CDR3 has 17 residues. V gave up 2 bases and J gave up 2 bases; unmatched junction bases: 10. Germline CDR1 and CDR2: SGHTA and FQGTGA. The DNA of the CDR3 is TGTGCCAGCAGCTTACTCCCGGGACAGTCAGCCACAGATACGCAGTATTTT. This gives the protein CASSLLPGQSATDTQYF.

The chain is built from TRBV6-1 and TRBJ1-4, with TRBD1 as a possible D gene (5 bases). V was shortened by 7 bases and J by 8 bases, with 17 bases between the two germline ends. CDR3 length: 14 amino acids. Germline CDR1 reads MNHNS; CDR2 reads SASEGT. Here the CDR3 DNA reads TGTGCCAGCAAGGCGTCGGGGGTTGGGGAAAAACTGTTTTTT. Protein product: CASKASGVGEKLFF.

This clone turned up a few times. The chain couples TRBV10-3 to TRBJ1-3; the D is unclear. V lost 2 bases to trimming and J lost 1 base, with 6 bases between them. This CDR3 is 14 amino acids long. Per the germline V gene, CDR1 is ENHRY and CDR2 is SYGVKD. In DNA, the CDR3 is TGTGCCATCAGTGAGGCGCCGTCTGGAAACACCATATATTTT. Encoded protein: CAISEAPSGNTIYF.

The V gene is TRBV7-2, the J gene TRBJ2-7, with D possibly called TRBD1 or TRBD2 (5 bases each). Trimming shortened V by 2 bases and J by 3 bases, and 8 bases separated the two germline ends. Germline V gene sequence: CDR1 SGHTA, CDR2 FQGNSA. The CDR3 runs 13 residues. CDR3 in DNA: TGTGCCAGCAGCTTATCTGGGGGCTACGAGCAGTACTTC. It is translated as CASSLSGGYEQYF.

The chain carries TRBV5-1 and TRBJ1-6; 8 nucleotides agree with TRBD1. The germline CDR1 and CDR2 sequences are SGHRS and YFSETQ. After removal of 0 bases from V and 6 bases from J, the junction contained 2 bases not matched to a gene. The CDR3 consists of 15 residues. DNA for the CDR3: TGCGCCAGCAGCTTGGAGGGACAGGCTAATTCACCCCTCCACTTT. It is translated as CASSLEGQANSPLHF.

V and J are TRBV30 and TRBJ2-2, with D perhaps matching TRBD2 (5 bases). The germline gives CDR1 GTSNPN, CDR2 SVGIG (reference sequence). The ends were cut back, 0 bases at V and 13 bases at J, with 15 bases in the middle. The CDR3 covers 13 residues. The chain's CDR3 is CAWSVHLVEGLFF. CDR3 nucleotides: TGTGCCTGGAGTGTACATCTGGTAGAGGGGCTGTTTTTT.

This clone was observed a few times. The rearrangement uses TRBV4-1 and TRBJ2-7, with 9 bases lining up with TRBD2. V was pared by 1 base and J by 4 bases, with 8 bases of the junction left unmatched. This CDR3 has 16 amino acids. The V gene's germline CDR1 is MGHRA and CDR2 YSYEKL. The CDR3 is CASSQGNRREGYEQYF. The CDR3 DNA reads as TGCGCCAGCAGCCAAGGCAACAGGCGGGAGGGGTACGAGCAGTACTTC.

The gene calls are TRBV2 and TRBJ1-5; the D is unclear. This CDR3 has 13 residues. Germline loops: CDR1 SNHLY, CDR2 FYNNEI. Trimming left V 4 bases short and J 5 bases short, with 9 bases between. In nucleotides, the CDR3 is TGTGCCAGCAGTGTAGAGAGGGATCAGCCCCAGCATTTT. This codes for CASSVERDQPQHF.